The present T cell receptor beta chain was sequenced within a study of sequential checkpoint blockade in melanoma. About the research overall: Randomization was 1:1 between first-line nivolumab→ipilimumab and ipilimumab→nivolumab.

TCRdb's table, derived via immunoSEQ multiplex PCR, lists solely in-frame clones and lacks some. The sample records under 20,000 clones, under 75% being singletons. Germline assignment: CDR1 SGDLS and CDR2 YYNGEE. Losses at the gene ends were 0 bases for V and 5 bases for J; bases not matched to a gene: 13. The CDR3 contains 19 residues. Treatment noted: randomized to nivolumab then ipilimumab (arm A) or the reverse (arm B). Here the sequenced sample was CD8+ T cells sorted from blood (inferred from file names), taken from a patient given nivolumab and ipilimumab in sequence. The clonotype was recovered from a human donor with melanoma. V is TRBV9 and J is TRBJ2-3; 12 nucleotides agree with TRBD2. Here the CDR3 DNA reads TGTGCCAGCAGCGTAGATCCCAGTACTAGCGGGGGGCCGGGAGATACGCAGTATTTT. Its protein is CASSVDPSTSGGPGDTQYF.